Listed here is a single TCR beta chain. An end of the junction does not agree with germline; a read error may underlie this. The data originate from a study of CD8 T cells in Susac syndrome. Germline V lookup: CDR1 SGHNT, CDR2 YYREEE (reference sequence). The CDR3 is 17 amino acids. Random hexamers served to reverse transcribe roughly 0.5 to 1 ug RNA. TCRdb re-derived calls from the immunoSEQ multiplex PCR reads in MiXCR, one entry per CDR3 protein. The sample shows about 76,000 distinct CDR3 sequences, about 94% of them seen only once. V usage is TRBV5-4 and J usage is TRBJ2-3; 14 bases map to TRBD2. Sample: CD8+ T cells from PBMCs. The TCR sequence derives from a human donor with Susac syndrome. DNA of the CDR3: TGTGCCAGCACCTTGGGACTAGCGGGAGTAAGCACAGATACGCAGTATTTT. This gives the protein CASTLGLAGVSTDTQYF.